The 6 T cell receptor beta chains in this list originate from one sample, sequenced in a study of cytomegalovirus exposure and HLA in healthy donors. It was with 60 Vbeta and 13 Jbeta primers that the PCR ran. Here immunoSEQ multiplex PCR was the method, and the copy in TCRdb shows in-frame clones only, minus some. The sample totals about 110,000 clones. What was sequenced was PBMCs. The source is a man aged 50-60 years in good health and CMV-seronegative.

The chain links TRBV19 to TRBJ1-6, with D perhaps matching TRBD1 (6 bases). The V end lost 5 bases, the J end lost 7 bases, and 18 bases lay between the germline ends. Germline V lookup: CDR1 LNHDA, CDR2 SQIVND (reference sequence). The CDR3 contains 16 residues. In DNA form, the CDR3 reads TGTGCCAGTAGTCCAAACCCGGGACACGAAAATTCACCCCTCCACTTT. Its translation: CASSPNPGHENSPLHF.

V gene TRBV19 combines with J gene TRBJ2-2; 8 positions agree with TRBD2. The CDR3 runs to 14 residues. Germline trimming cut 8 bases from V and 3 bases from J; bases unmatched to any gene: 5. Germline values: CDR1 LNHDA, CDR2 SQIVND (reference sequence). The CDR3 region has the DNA TGTGCCAGTCATACTAGCGGAGACACCGGGGAGCTGTTTTTT. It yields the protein CASHTSGDTGELFF.

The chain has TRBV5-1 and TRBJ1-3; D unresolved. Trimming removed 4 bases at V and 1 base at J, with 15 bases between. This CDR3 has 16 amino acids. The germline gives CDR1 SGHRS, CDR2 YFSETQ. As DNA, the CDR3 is TGCGCCAGCAGCCCTGGTGACATCTTATCTGGAAACACCATATATTTT. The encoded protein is CASSPGDILSGNTIYF.

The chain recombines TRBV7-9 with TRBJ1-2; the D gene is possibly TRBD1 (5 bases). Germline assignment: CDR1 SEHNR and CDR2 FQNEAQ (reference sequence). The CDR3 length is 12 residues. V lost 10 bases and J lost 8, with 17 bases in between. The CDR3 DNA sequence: TGTGCCACCAAGACAGACCCGTCCGGCTACACCTTC. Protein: CATKTDPSGYTF.

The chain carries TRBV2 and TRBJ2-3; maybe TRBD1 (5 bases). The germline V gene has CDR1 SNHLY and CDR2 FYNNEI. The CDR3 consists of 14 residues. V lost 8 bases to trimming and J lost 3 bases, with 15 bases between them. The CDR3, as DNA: TGTGCCAGCTTAGACAGCCTAGAAACAGATACGCAGTATTTT. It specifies CASLDSLETDTQYF.

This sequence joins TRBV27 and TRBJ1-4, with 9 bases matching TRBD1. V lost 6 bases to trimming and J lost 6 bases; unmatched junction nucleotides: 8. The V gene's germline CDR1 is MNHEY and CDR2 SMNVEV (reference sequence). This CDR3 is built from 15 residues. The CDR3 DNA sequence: TGTGCCAGCAGGGACAGGGGTTTGGGGGATGAAAAACTGTTTTTT. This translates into CASRDRGLGDEKLFF.